These T cell receptor beta chains were read from a single sample in a study of cytomegalovirus exposure and HLA in healthy donors. TCRdb keeps only in-frame clones here, not all; method: immunoSEQ multiplex PCR. The sample has under 150,000 clones; about 91% are singletons. The sample consisted of PBMCs. The receptor set was obtained from a woman aged 18-29 years in good health and CMV-seropositive. The CDR3 runs from the conserved cysteine through the conserved F or W. The order of the fields is J gene, V gene, clone size, D gene, CDR3 protein, CDR3 DNA. D genes are given only for firm matches. Clone size is given for some rows only: seen once, a few or many times, or a class if the clone is expanded.

j_call: TRBJ2-7
v_call: TRBV28
clone_size: NA
d_call: NA
cdr3_aa: CASSLWQGVYF
cdr3_nt: TGTGCCAGCAGTTTATGGCAGGGCGTTTACTTC

j_call: TRBJ2-7
v_call: TRBV18
clone_size: NA
d_call: TRBD2
cdr3_aa: CASSPTSGGAYEQYF
cdr3_nt: TGTGCCAGCTCACCGACTAGCGGGGGGGCTTACGAGCAGTACTTC

j_call: TRBJ2-1
v_call: TRBV6-5
clone_size: NA
d_call: NA
cdr3_aa: CASSPTGNEQFF
cdr3_nt: TGTGCCAGCAGTCCGACAGGCAATGAGCAGTTCTTC

j_call: TRBJ1-1
v_call: TRBV7-2
clone_size: NA
d_call: NA
cdr3_aa: CASSPRTEAFF
cdr3_nt: TGTGCCAGCAGCCCGAGGACTGAAGCTTTCTTT

j_call: TRBJ1-3
v_call: TRBV28
clone_size: NA
d_call: NA
cdr3_aa: CASSWAGSGNTIYF
cdr3_nt: TGTGCCAGCAGTTGGGCGGGCTCTGGAAACACCATATATTTT

j_call: TRBJ2-3
v_call: TRBV28
clone_size: NA
d_call: TRBD2
cdr3_aa: CASSSLAGGRNTQYF
cdr3_nt: TGTGCCAGCAGTTCACTAGCGGGGGGGCGGAATACGCAGTATTTT

j_call: TRBJ2-7
v_call: TRBV4-1
clone_size: NA
d_call: NA
cdr3_aa: CASSQEAFSYEQYF
cdr3_nt: TGCGCCAGCAGCCAAGAGGCCTTTTCCTACGAGCAGTACTTC

j_call: TRBJ2-7
v_call: TRBV12-2
clone_size: NA
d_call: NA
cdr3_aa: CASRLALEARESYEQYF
cdr3_nt: TGTGCAAGTCGCTTAGCCTTAGAAGCGCGGGAGTCCTACGAGCAGTACTTC

j_call: TRBJ2-6
v_call: TRBV5-1
clone_size: few
d_call: NA
cdr3_aa: CASSLESSGANVLTF
cdr3_nt: TGCGCCAGCAGCTTGGAGAGCTCTGGGGCCAACGTCCTGACTTTC

j_call: TRBJ1-6
v_call: TRBV19
clone_size: NA
d_call: NA
cdr3_aa: CASSRQEAPSPLHF
cdr3_nt: TGTGCCAGTAGTAGACAGGAAGCACCTTCACCCCTCCACTTT

j_call: TRBJ1-4
v_call: TRBV28
clone_size: NA
d_call: TRBD1
cdr3_aa: CASSWDSNEKLFF
cdr3_nt: TGTGCCAGCAGCTGGGACAGCAATGAAAAACTGTTTTTT

j_call: TRBJ1-2
v_call: TRBV6-5
clone_size: NA
d_call: TRBD1
cdr3_aa: CASKAGDRVYGYTF
cdr3_nt: TGTGCCAGCAAGGCTGGGGACAGGGTCTATGGCTACACCTTC

j_call: TRBJ1-4
v_call: TRBV5-1
clone_size: NA
d_call: TRBD1
cdr3_aa: CASSFGGTGSSANEKLFF
cdr3_nt: TGCGCCAGCAGCTTCGGCGGGACAGGGAGTTCGGCAAATGAAAAACTGTTTTTT

j_call: TRBJ1-1
v_call: TRBV5-6
clone_size: NA
d_call: NA
cdr3_aa: CASSTTLNTEAFF
cdr3_nt: TGTGCCAGCAGTACAACCCTGAACACTGAAGCTTTCTTT

j_call: TRBJ2-7
v_call: TRBV6-6
clone_size: NA
d_call: NA
cdr3_aa: CASSYSQGTEQYF
cdr3_nt: TGTGCCAGCAGTTACTCTCAGGGCACCGAGCAGTACTTC

j_call: TRBJ2-7
v_call: TRBV7-9
clone_size: NA
d_call: NA
cdr3_aa: CASSTEGEYEQYF
cdr3_nt: TGTGCCAGCAGCACAGAAGGGGAATACGAGCAGTACTTC

j_call: TRBJ2-7
v_call: TRBV10-2
clone_size: NA
d_call: NA
cdr3_aa: CASSNSYEQYF
cdr3_nt: TGCGCCAGCAGCAACTCCTACGAGCAGTACTTC

j_call: TRBJ2-1
v_call: TRBV29-1
clone_size: NA
d_call: TRBD2
cdr3_aa: CSVEGLAGYSYNEQFF
cdr3_nt: TGCAGCGTTGAGGGACTAGCGGGCTACTCCTACAATGAGCAGTTCTTC

j_call: TRBJ2-6
v_call: TRBV4-1
clone_size: NA
d_call: NA
cdr3_aa: CASSQQGSGANVLTF
cdr3_nt: TGCGCCAGCAGCCAACAGGGGTCTGGGGCCAACGTCCTGACTTTC

j_call: TRBJ2-3
v_call: TRBV5-4
clone_size: NA
d_call: NA
cdr3_aa: CASSLGGGRGTDTQYF
cdr3_nt: TGTGCCAGCAGCTTGGGGGGGGGCCGCGGCACAGATACGCAGTATTTT

j_call: TRBJ2-3
v_call: TRBV5-6
clone_size: NA
d_call: NA
cdr3_aa: CASSFIVDTQYF
cdr3_nt: TGTGCCAGCAGCTTTATTGTCGATACGCAGTATTTT

j_call: TRBJ2-1
v_call: TRBV7-2
clone_size: NA
d_call: TRBD2
cdr3_aa: CASSPGTRIGNEQFF
cdr3_nt: TGTGCCAGCAGCCCCGGGACTAGAATTGGAAATGAGCAGTTCTTC

j_call: TRBJ1-1
v_call: TRBV28
clone_size: NA
d_call: TRBD1
cdr3_aa: CASSYLLGTANTEAFF
cdr3_nt: TGTGCCAGCAGTTACCTACTTGGGACAGCGAACACTGAAGCTTTCTTT

j_call: TRBJ1-1
v_call: TRBV2
clone_size: NA
d_call: NA
cdr3_aa: CASSEETGNTEAFF
cdr3_nt: TGTGCCAGCAGTGAAGAGACAGGGAACACTGAAGCTTTCTTT

j_call: TRBJ1-1
v_call: TRBV7-2
clone_size: NA
d_call: NA
cdr3_aa: CASSPGSLNTEAFF
cdr3_nt: TGTGCCAGCAGCCCGGGGAGCTTGAACACTGAAGCTTTCTTT

j_call: TRBJ1-2
v_call: TRBV29-1
clone_size: NA
d_call: NA
cdr3_aa: CSVEDLGELHGYTF
cdr3_nt: TGCAGCGTTGAAGATCTTGGGGAGTTGCATGGCTACACCTTC

j_call: TRBJ1-5
v_call: TRBV9
clone_size: NA
d_call: NA
cdr3_aa: CASSVGGGRDQPQHF
cdr3_nt: TGTGCCAGCAGCGTAGGTGGGGGCCGGGATCAGCCCCAGCATTTT

j_call: TRBJ1-2
v_call: TRBV7-9
clone_size: NA
d_call: NA
cdr3_aa: CASSLSQGGYTF
cdr3_nt: TGTGCCAGCAGCTTATCTCAGGGTGGCTACACCTTC

j_call: TRBJ2-2
v_call: TRBV2
clone_size: NA
d_call: NA
cdr3_aa: CASHRDGELFF
cdr3_nt: TGTGCCAGTCACAGGGACGGGGAGCTGTTTTTT

j_call: TRBJ1-2
v_call: TRBV29-1
clone_size: NA
d_call: NA
cdr3_aa: CSVSGGHIDGYTF
cdr3_nt: TGCAGCGTGTCCGGGGGGCACATAGACGGCTACACCTTC

j_call: TRBJ2-1
v_call: TRBV7-2
clone_size: once
d_call: NA
cdr3_aa: CASSLVSRGVDEQFF
cdr3_nt: TGTGCCAGCAGCTTAGTGTCCCGGGGAGTAGATGAGCAGTTCTTC

j_call: TRBJ2-1
v_call: TRBV5-1
clone_size: NA
d_call: NA
cdr3_aa: CASSLARGVTYNEQFF
cdr3_nt: TGCGCCAGCAGCTTGGCCCGGGGAGTAACCTACAATGAGCAGTTCTTC

j_call: TRBJ2-7
v_call: TRBV30
clone_size: NA
d_call: TRBD1
cdr3_aa: CAWSAGQGIDEQYF
cdr3_nt: TGTGCCTGGAGTGCGGGACAGGGTATTGACGAGCAGTACTTC

j_call: TRBJ2-7
v_call: TRBV5-1
clone_size: NA
d_call: NA
cdr3_aa: CASSLGVSGEQYF
cdr3_nt: TGCGCCAGCAGCTTGGGGGTTTCGGGCGAGCAGTACTTC

j_call: TRBJ2-2
v_call: TRBV5-4
clone_size: NA
d_call: TRBD1
cdr3_aa: CASSWTGGANTGELFF
cdr3_nt: TGTGCCAGCAGCTGGACAGGCGGCGCGAACACCGGGGAGCTGTTTTTT

j_call: TRBJ2-2
v_call: TRBV7-9
clone_size: NA
d_call: NA
cdr3_aa: CASRGNTGELFF
cdr3_nt: TGTGCCAGCCGGGGGAACACCGGGGAGCTGTTTTTT

j_call: TRBJ1-6
v_call: TRBV5-4
clone_size: once
d_call: NA
cdr3_aa: CASSLRGNSPLHF
cdr3_nt: TGTGCCAGCAGCTTGCGGGGGAACTCACCCCTCCACTTT

j_call: TRBJ1-6
v_call: TRBV28
clone_size: NA
d_call: TRBD1
cdr3_aa: CASLPQDRGNSPLHF
cdr3_nt: TGTGCCAGCCTACCTCAAGACAGGGGCAATTCACCCCTCCACTTT

j_call: TRBJ2-3
v_call: TRBV6-5
clone_size: NA
d_call: TRBD2
cdr3_aa: CASSFSGQRTDTQYF
cdr3_nt: TGTGCCAGCAGTTTTAGCGGGCAGCGCACAGATACGCAGTATTTT